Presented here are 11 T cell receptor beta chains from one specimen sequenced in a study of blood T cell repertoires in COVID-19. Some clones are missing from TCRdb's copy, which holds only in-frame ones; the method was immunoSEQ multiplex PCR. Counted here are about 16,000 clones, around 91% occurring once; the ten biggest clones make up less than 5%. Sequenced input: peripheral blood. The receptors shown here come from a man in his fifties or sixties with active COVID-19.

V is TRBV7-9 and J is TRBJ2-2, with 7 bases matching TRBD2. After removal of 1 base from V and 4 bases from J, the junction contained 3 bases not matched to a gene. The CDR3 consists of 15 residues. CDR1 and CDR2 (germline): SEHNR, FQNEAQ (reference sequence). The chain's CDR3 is CASSLDSGGTGELFF. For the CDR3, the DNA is TGTGCCAGCAGCTTAGACTCGGGGGGCACCGGGGAGCTGTTTTTT.

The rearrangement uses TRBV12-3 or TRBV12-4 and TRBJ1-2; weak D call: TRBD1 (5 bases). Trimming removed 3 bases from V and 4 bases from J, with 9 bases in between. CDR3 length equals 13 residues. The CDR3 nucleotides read TGTGCCAGCAGTTTGGGGACTTTCTATGGCTACACCTTC. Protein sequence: CASSLGTFYGYTF.

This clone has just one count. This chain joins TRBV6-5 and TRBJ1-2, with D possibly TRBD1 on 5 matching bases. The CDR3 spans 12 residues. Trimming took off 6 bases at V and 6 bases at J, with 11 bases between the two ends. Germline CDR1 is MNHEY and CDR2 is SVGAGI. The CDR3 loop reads CASSFQGNGYTF. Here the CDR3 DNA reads TGTGCCAGCAGCTTCCAGGGAAATGGCTACACCTTC.

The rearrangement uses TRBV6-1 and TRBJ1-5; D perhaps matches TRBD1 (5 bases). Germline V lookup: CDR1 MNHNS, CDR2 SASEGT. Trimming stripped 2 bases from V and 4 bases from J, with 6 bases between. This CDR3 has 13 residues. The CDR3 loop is CASSERGNQPQHF. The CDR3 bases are TGTGCCAGCAGTGAAAGGGGAAATCAGCCCCAGCATTTT.

This CDR3 reads CASSPGQGVSYEQYV. CDR3 coding DNA: TGTGCCAGCAGCCCGGGACAGGGGGTTAGCTACGAGCAGTACGTC. The V call is TRBV28, the J call TRBJ2-7; 11 nucleotides align to TRBD1. V lost 6 bases to trimming and J lost 3 bases; unmatched junction nucleotides: 7. Germline CDR1 MDHEN, CDR2 SYDVKM. The CDR3 has 15 amino acids.

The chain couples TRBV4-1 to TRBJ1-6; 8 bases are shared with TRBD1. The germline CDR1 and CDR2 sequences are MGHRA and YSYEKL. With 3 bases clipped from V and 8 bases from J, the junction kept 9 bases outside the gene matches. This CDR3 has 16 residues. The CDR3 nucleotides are TGCGCCAGCAGCCAGGCCAGGGGGCGAGGGGATTCACCCCTCCACTTT. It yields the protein CASSQARGRGDSPLHF.

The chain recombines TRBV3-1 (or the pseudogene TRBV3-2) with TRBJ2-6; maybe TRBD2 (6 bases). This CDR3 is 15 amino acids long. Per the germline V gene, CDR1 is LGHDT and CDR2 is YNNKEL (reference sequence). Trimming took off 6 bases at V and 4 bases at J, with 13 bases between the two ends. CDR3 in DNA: TGTGCCAGCAGGGGCCTGGGAGGCGGGGCCAACGTCCTGACTTTC. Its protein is CASRGLGGGANVLTF.

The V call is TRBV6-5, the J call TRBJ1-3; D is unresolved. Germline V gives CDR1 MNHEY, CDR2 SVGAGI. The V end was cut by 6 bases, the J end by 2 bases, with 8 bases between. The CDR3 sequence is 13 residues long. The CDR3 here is CASSFSAGNTIYF. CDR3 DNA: TGTGCCAGCAGCTTCTCAGCTGGAAACACCATATATTTT.

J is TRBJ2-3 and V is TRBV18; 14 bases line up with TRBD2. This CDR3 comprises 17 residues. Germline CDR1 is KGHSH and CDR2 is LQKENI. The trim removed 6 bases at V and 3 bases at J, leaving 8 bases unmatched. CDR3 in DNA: TGTGCCAGCTCTCCTTGGACTAGCGGGGGGATGACAGATACGCAGTATTTT. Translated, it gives CASSPWTSGGMTDTQYF.

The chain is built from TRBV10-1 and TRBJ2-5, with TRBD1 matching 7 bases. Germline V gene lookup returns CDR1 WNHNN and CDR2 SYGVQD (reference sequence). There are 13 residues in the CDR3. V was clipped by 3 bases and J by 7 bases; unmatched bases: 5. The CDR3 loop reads CASSEGGYATQYF. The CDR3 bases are TGCGCCAGCAGTGAAGGGGGCTACGCGACCCAGTACTTC.

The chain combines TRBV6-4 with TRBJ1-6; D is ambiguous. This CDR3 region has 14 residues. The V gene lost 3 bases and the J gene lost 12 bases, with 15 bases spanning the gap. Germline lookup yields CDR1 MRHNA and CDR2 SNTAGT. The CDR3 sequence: CASSEWALGGPLHF. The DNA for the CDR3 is TGTGCCAGCAGTGAGTGGGCCCTCGGTGGACCCCTCCACTTT.